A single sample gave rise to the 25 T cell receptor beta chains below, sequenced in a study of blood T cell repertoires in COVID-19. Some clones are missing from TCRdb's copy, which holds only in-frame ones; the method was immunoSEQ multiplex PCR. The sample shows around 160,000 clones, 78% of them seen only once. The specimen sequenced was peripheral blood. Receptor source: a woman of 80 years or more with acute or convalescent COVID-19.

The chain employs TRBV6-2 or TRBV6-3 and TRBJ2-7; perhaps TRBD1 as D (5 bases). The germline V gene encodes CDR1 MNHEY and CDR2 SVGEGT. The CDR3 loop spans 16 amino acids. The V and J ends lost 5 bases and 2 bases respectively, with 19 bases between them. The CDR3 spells CASSPRQRNIAYEQYF. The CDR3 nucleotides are TGTGCCAGCAGTCCCCGACAGCGTAACATAGCCTACGAGCAGTACTTC.

As DNA, the CDR3 is TGTGCCAGCAGCGTGGGACTAGCAGCCACCGGGGAGCTGTTTTTT. Amino acids: CASSVGLAATGELFF. The chain has TRBV7-8 and TRBJ2-2, with TRBD2 matching over 9 bases. CDR3 length: 15 amino acids. Germline V gives CDR1 SGHVS, CDR2 FQNEAQ. The V segment lost 5 bases and the J segment 4 bases; nucleotides outside the gene matches: 5.

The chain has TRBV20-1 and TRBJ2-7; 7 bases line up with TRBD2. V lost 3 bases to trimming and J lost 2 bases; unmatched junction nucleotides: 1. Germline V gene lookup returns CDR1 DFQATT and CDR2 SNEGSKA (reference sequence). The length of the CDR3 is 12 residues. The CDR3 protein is CSASGGAYEQYF. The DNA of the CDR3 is TGCAGTGCTAGTGGGGGGGCCTACGAGCAGTACTTC.

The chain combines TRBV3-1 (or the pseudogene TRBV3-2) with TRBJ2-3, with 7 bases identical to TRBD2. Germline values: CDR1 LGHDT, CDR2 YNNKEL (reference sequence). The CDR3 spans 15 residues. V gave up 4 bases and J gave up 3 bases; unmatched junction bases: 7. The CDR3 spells CASSRGLGRTDTQYF. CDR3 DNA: TGTGCCAGCAGCCGCGGACTAGGCAGGACAGATACGCAGTATTTT.

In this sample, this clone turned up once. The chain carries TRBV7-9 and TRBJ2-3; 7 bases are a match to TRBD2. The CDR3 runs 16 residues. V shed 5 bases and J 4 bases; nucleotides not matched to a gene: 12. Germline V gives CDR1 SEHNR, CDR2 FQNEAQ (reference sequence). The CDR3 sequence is CASSPTGRGMSDTQYF. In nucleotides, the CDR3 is TGTGCCAGCAGCCCGACGGGGCGGGGGATGTCAGATACGCAGTATTTT. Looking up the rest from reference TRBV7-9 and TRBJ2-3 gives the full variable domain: DTGVSQNPRHKITKRGQNVTFRCDPISEHNRLYWYRQTLGQGPEFLTYFQNEAQLEKSRLLSDRFSAERPKGSFSTLEIQRTEQGDSAMYLCASSPTGRGMSDTQYFGPGTRLTVL.

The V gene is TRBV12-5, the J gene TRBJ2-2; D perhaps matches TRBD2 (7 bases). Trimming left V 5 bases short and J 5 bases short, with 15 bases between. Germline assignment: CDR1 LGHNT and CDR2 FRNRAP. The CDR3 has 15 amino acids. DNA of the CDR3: TGTGCTAGTGGTCCCGGGGGGCCGAGAACCGGGGAGCTGTTTTTT. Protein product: CASGPGGPRTGELFF.

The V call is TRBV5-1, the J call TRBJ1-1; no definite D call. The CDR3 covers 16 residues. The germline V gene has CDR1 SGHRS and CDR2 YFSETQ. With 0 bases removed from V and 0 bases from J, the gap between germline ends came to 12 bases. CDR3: CASSLGRGFLNTEAFF. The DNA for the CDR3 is TGCGCCAGCAGCTTGGGCCGGGGATTCTTGAACACTGAAGCTTTCTTT.

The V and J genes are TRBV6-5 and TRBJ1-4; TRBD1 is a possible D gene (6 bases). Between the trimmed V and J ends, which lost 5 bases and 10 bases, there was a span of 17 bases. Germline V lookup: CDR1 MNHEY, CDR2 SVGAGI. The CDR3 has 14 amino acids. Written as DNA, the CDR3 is TGTGCCAGCAGTCGAGACAGGAACCGGGGAAAACTGTTTTTT. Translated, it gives CASSRDRNRGKLFF.

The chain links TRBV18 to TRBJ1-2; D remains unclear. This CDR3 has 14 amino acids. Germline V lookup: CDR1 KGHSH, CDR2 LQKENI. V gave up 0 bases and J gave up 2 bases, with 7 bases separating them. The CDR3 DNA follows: TGTGCCAGCTCACCACCACTGTTGAACTATGGCTACACCTTC. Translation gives CASSPPLLNYGYTF.

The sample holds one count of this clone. This CDR3 is CASSSGQGEAQFF. The CDR3 DNA sequence: TGTGCCAGCTCATCTGGACAGGGTGAGGCGCAGTTCTTC. The chain has TRBV18 and TRBJ2-1; TRBD1 matches at 8 bases. V dropped 5 bases and J dropped 12; count of bases not matched to a gene: 9. Germline V CDR1 and CDR2: KGHSH, LQKENI. The CDR3 spans 13 residues.

CDR3 sequence: CASAVAGGSYNEQFF. The CDR3 coding sequence is TGTGCCAGCGCGGTAGCGGGGGGCTCCTACAATGAGCAGTTCTTC. The chain carries TRBV6-5 and TRBJ2-1; 10 bases are a match to TRBD2. Germline V lookup: CDR1 MNHEY, CDR2 SVGAGI. There are 15 residues in the CDR3. With V trimmed by 8 bases and J by 0 bases, 4 bases remained unmatched.

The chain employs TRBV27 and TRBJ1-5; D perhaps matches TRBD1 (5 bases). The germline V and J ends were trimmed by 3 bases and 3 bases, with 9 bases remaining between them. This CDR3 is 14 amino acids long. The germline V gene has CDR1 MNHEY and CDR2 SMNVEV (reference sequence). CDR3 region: CASSLSRVNQPQHF. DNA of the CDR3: TGTGCCAGCAGTTTGAGCAGGGTCAATCAGCCCCAGCATTTT.

As DNA, the CDR3 is TGTGCCAGCAGTCCTAGCGGGAGGACCCAAGAGACCCAGTACTTC. It yields the protein CASSPSGRTQETQYF. The chain recombines TRBV2 with TRBJ2-5; 11 bases fit TRBD2. The CDR3 runs to 15 residues. Unmatched junction bases numbered 3, after V lost 5 bases and J lost 1 base. Germline CDR1 is SNHLY and CDR2 is FYNNEI.

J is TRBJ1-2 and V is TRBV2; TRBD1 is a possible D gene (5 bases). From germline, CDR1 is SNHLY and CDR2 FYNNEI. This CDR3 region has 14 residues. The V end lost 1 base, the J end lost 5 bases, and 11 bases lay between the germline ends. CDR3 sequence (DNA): TGTGCCAGCAGTGAAGGGGGCGCCGGTTATGGCTACACCTTC. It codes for CASSEGGAGYGYTF.

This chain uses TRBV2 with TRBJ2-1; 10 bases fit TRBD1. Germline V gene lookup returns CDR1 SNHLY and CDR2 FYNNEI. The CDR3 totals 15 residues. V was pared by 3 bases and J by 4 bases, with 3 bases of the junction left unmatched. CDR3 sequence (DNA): TGTGCCAGCAGTGATGGGGACAGGGGTTACAATGAGCAGTTCTTC. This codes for CASSDGDRGYNEQFF.

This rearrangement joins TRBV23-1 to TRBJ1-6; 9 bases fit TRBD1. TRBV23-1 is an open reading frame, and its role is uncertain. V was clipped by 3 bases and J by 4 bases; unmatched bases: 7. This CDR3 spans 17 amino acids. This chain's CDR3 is CASSQPRDRVYNSPLHF. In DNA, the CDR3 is TGCGCCAGCAGTCAGCCCCGGGACAGGGTGTATAATTCACCCCTCCACTTT.

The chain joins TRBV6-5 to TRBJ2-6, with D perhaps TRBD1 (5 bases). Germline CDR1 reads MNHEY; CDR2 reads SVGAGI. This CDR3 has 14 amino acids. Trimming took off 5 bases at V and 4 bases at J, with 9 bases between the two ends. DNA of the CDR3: TGTGCCAGCAGTCCAGGGTCGGGGGCCAACGTCCTGACTTTC. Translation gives CASSPGSGANVLTF.

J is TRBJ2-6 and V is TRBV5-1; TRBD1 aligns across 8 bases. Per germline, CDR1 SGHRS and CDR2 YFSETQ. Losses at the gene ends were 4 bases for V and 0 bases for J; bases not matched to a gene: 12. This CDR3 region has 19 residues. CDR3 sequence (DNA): TGCGCCAGCAGCCCTAGGACAGGGTGGGAAATCTCTGGGGCCAACGTCCTGACTTTC. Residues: CASSPRTGWEISGANVLTF.

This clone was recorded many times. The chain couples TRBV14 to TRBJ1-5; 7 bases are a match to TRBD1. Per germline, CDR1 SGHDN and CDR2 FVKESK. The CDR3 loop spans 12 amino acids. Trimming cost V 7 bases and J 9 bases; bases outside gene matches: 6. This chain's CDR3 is CASIRGPGPQHF. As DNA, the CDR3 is TGTGCCAGCATTAGGGGGCCCGGGCCCCAGCATTTT.

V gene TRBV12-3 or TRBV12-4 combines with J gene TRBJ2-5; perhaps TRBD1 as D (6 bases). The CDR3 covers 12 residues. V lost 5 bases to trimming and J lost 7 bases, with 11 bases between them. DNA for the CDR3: TGTGCCAGCAGTAGCCCAGGGGCGACCCAGTACTTC. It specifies CASSSPGATQYF.

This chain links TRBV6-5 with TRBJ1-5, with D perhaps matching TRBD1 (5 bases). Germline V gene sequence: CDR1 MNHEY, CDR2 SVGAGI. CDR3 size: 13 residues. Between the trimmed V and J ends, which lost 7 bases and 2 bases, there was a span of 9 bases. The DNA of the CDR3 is TGTGCCAGCATGGCGGGGCGCAATCAGCCCCAGCATTTT. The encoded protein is CASMAGRNQPQHF.

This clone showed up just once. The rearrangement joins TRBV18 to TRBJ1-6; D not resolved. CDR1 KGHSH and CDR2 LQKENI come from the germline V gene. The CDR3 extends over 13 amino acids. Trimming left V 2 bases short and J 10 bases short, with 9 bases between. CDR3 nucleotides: TGTGCCAGCTCACCAAATAGAGAATCACCCCTCCACTTT. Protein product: CASSPNRESPLHF.

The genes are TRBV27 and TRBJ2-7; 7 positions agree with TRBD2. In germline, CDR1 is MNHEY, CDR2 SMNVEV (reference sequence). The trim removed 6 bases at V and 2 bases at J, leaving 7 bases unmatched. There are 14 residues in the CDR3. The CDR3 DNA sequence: TGTGCCAGCAGAAACCAGGGAGGGGCCTACGAGCAGTACTTC. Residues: CASRNQGGAYEQYF.

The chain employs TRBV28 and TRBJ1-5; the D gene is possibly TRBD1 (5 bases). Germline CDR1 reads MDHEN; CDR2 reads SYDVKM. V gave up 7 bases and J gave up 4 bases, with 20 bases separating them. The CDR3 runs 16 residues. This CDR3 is CASNKSRSGRNQPQHF. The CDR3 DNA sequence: TGTGCCAGCAACAAGTCAAGGTCAGGGAGGAATCAGCCCCAGCATTTT.

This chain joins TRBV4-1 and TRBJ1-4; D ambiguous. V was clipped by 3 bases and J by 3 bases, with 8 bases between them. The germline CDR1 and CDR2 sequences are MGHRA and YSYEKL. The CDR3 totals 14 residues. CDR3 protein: CASSQAEANEKLFF. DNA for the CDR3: TGCGCCAGCAGCCAGGCTGAGGCTAATGAAAAACTGTTTTTT.